What follows are 26 T cell receptor beta chains derived from one specimen sequenced in a study of identical twins. TCRdb independently ran MiXCR on the 5' RACE reads; one entry per CDR3 protein. The profile shows 220,000 or so distinct CDR3 sequences, about 7% of them singletons. This sample also appeared in a second study, on yellow fever vaccine responses in identical twins.

The specimen sequenced was memory (CD45RO+) T cells sorted from blood. These receptors all stem from a woman younger than 35 in good health.

The rearrangement links TRBV7-2 to TRBJ2-3; D is unclear. Germline CDR1 is SGHTA and CDR2 is FQGNSA. V was pared by 2 bases and J by 0 bases, with 3 bases between. The CDR3 is 13 residues long. The CDR3 protein is CASSLSSTDTQYF. Here the CDR3 DNA reads TGTGCCAGCAGCTTATCTAGCACAGATACGCAGTATTTT.

Remarks on this clonotype: The junction departs from germline at one end; a sequencing error may be responsible. CDR3 DNA sequence: TGTGCCACCAGCCTTACTAGCGGGAGTTCCCCCGGGGAGCTGTTTTTT. Protein: CATSLTSGSSPGELFF. The V and J genes are TRBV3-1 and TRBJ2-2; 11 bases are a match to TRBD2. The germline V gene has CDR1 LGHDT and CDR2 YNNKEL (reference sequence). The CDR3 covers 16 residues.

This clonotype was seen repeatedly, ten times or more. This chain joins TRBV6-1 and TRBJ2-1; TRBD1 aligns across 8 bases. Germline V gene lookup returns CDR1 MNHNS and CDR2 SASEGT. Unmatched junction bases numbered 5, after V lost 4 bases and J lost 0 bases. The CDR3 length is 16 residues. CDR3 coding DNA: TGTGCCAGCAGTGTCCGACAGGGGAGCTCCTACAATGAGCAGTTCTTC. Its translation is CASSVRQGSSYNEQFF.

The V gene is TRBV20-1, the J gene TRBJ2-5; 7 bases align to TRBD2. The germline V gene encodes CDR1 DFQATT and CDR2 SNEGSKA (reference sequence). The trim removed 3 bases at V and 2 bases at J, leaving 3 bases unmatched. The CDR3 extends over 13 amino acids. The CDR3 bases are TGCAGTGCTAGGCCAGCGGGACAAGAGACCCAGTACTTC. Translation: CSARPAGQETQYF.

V is TRBV18 and J is TRBJ1-1, with 8 bases fitting TRBD1. The V and J ends lost 0 bases and 4 bases, in that order; junction bases with no gene match: 4. Per the germline V gene, CDR1 is KGHSH and CDR2 is LQKENI. The length of the CDR3 is 15 residues. CDR3 nucleotides: TGTGCCAGCTCACCACCGACAGGGGTAGGCACTGAAGCTTTCTTT. The encoded protein is CASSPPTGVGTEAFF.

This clonotype was detected only a few times. This sequence joins TRBV19 and TRBJ2-3; D is perhaps TRBD1 or TRBD2 (6 bases each). Per germline, CDR1 LNHDA and CDR2 SQIVND (reference sequence). The CDR3 totals 16 residues. Trimming pared 5 bases from V and 2 bases from J, leaving 17 bases between. The CDR3 region has the DNA TGTGCCAGTAGTGGGGACAAGGGGACTTTCACAGATACGCAGTATTTT. This encodes CASSGDKGTFTDTQYF. Complete variable domain (other parts from reference TRBV19 and TRBJ2-3): DGGITQSPKYLFRKEGQNVTLSCEQNLNHDAMYWYRQDPGQGLRLIYYSQIVNDFQKGDIAEGYSVSREKKESFPLTVTSAQKNPTAFYLCASSGDKGTFTDTQYFGPGTRLTVL.

The V call is TRBV6-1, the J call TRBJ1-2; possible D gene TRBD1, 6 bases. The germline V gene has CDR1 MNHNS and CDR2 SASEGT. The CDR3 extends over 13 amino acids. The V and J ends lost 6 bases and 2 bases respectively, with 10 bases between them. The CDR3 coding sequence is TGTGCCAGCAGACCTGACAGGAACTATGGCTACACCTTC. It yields the protein CASRPDRNYGYTF.

This clonotype was seen only a few times. This sequence joins TRBV15 and TRBJ1-4; D gene ambiguous. Germline loops: CDR1 LNHNV, CDR2 YYDKDF (reference sequence). This CDR3 contains 13 residues. V was pared by 2 bases and J by 6 bases, with 7 bases between. The CDR3 reads CATSRQRHEKLFF. Written as DNA, the CDR3 is TGTGCCACCAGCAGACAACGCCATGAAAAACTGTTTTTT.

V is TRBV6-1 and J is TRBJ2-6; D gene uncertain. Trimming removed 5 bases at V and 0 bases at J, with 8 bases between. The CDR3 covers 15 residues. In germline, CDR1 is MNHNS, CDR2 SASEGT. The CDR3 sequence: CASSTQPSGANVLTF. DNA for the CDR3: TGTGCCAGCAGTACCCAGCCCTCTGGGGCCAACGTCCTGACTTTC.

This clonotype turned up a few times. The CDR3 here is CAISGGTGELFF. CDR3 bases: TGTGCCATCAGTGGGGGGACCGGGGAGCTGTTTTTT. The V call is TRBV10-3, the J call TRBJ2-2; perhaps D is TRBD1 or TRBD2 (5 bases each). Trimming removed 4 bases from V and 5 bases from J, with 5 bases in between. Germline-derived CDR1 and CDR2 are ENHRY and SYGVKD. This CDR3 has 12 residues.

This clonotype was detected many times. V and J are TRBV5-1 and TRBJ2-2; 12 bases are shared with TRBD1. Germline V gives CDR1 SGHRS, CDR2 YFSETQ. The CDR3 has 18 residues. After removal of 7 bases from V and 6 bases from J, the junction contained 16 bases not matched to a gene. Here the CDR3 reads CASAPGTGGAQWAGELFF. The CDR3 bases are TGCGCCAGCGCCCCCGGGACAGGGGGCGCTCAGTGGGCCGGGGAGCTGTTTTTT.

V is TRBV7-6 and J is TRBJ1-1, with no clear D. Germline CDR1 is SGHVS and CDR2 is FNYEAQ. The CDR3 sequence is 17 residues long. Trimming shortened V by 0 bases and J by 4 bases, and 18 bases separated the two germline ends. For the CDR3, the DNA is TGTGCCAGCAGCTTAGCGTTCTCGTTCGCGGCAAGCACTGAAGCTTTCTTT. Protein product: CASSLAFSFAASTEAFF. The full variable domain, its missing parts supplied by reference TRBV7-6 and TRBJ1-1, is GAGVSQSPRYKVTKRGQDVALRCDPISGHVSLYWYRQALGQGPEFLTYFNYEAQQDKSGLPNDRFSAERPEGSISTLTIQRTEQRDSAMYRCASSLAFSFAASTEAFFGQGTRLTVV.

There are a few counts of this clonotype. The CDR3 region has the DNA TGTGCCACCAGTGATTTGAGGGGCCCCCTGGGGGGCACCGGGGAGCTGTTTTTT. Translated: CATSDLRGPLGGTGELFF. V and J are TRBV24-1 and TRBJ2-2, with D perhaps matching TRBD2 (6 bases). V was pared by 0 bases and J by 4 bases, with 17 bases between. CDR3 length: 18 amino acids. The V gene's germline CDR1 is KGHDR and CDR2 SFDVKD.

This clonotype was found many times. V usage is TRBV3-1 and J usage is TRBJ2-5; no clear D gene. V lost 1 base and J 3 bases, leaving 15 bases between the germline ends. Germline loops: CDR1 LGHDT, CDR2 YNNKEL (reference sequence). The CDR3 contains 16 residues. The CDR3 DNA reads as TGTGCCAGCAGCCAAGTAGTAGTAGGACCAAAAGAGACCCAGTACTTC. Amino acid sequence: CASSQVVVGPKETQYF.

This clonotype was seen a few times. V gene TRBV12-5 combines with J gene TRBJ2-2; D tentatively fits TRBD1 or TRBD2 (5 bases each). Germline V gene lookup returns CDR1 LGHNT and CDR2 FRNRAP. The CDR3 spans 15 residues. V gave up 6 bases and J gave up 4 bases, with 15 bases separating them. The CDR3 DNA is TGTGCTAGTGGCCCTGAGGGGATCGGCACCGGGGAGCTGTTTTTT. Translating it yields CASGPEGIGTGELFF.

This clonotype appeared many times. The genes are TRBV5-1 and TRBJ2-3, with TRBD1 as a possible D gene (6 bases). Germline loops: CDR1 SGHRS, CDR2 YFSETQ. This CDR3 comprises 14 residues. V dropped 4 bases and J dropped 0 bases, with 9 bases sitting between them. CDR3: CASSTGQSTDTQYF. Here the CDR3 DNA reads TGCGCCAGCAGCACCGGACAGAGCACAGATACGCAGTATTTT.

A few counts support this clonotype. For the CDR3, the DNA is TGTGCCAGCTGTAGGGGGAACACCGGGGAGCTGTTTTTT. It is translated as CASCRGNTGELFF. The V and J genes are TRBV3-1 and TRBJ2-2; a possible D gene is TRBD1 (5 bases). Looked up from germline, CDR1 is LGHDT and CDR2 is YNNKEL (reference sequence). The germline V and J ends were trimmed by 8 bases and 1 base, with 8 bases remaining between them. This CDR3 comprises 13 residues.

This rearrangement joins TRBV5-1 to TRBJ1-2, with D possibly TRBD1 on 6 matching bases. CDR1 is SGHRS, CDR2 YFSETQ, per germline. The V end lost 0 bases, the J end lost 0 bases, and 12 bases lay between the germline ends. The CDR3 contains 16 residues. CDR3 sequence: CASSLGGAITNYGYTF. In DNA form, the CDR3 reads TGCGCCAGCAGCTTGGGGGGGGCCATCACTAACTATGGCTACACCTTC.

Remarks on this clonotype: This may be a read error, as it is one base from a much larger clone. CDR3 sequence: CASSRDSRYFGYGYTF. The CDR3 coding sequence is TGTGCCAGCAGCAGGGACAGCAGATACTTTGGCTATGGCTACACCTTC. This chain joins TRBV6-1 and TRBJ1-2, with 7 positions matching TRBD1. After removal of 6 bases from V and 4 bases from J, the junction contained 14 bases not matched to a gene. This CDR3 is built from 16 residues. From germline, CDR1 is MNHNS and CDR2 SASEGT.

Many counts were recorded for this clonotype. The rearrangement joins TRBV12-3 or TRBV12-4 to TRBJ2-7; possible D gene TRBD1, 6 bases. This CDR3 has 14 residues. Trimming took off 3 bases at V and 2 bases at J, with 11 bases between the two ends. CDR3 sequence reads: CASSFLAGAYEQYF. For the CDR3, the DNA is TGTGCCAGCAGTTTTTTAGCAGGGGCCTACGAGCAGTACTTC.

This clonotype appeared many times. The rearrangement joins TRBV12-3 or TRBV12-4 to TRBJ2-3; D is ambiguous. Trimming took off 10 bases at V and 4 bases at J, with 12 bases between the two ends. This CDR3 contains 12 residues. CDR3 loop: CAITTGPDTQYF. In DNA, the CDR3 is TGTGCCATTACGACGGGTCCAGATACGCAGTATTTT.

This clonotype has more than one count but fewer than ten. The rearrangement links TRBV6-5 to TRBJ2-7; 8 nucleotides match TRBD1. The CDR3 is made up of 15 amino acids. The V gene end was trimmed by 0 bases and the J gene end by 5 bases; junction bases not matched to a gene: 6. The V gene's germline CDR1 is MNHEY and CDR2 SVGAGI. CDR3 protein: CASSYSGTGRNEQYF. CDR3 nucleotides: TGTGCCAGCAGTTACTCCGGGACAGGCCGGAACGAGCAGTACTTC.

A note on this clonotype: This sequence may be a read error, since a much larger clone differs from it by one base. V usage is TRBV3-1 and J usage is TRBJ2-5; 8 nucleotides line up with TRBD2. CDR3 length equals 16 residues. J gave up 9 bases and V 5 bases, and 17 bases lay outside the gene matches. The germline CDR1 and CDR2 sequences are LGHDT and YNNKEL (reference sequence). The CDR3: CASSKRETPPGEAQYF. The CDR3 coding sequence is TGTGCCAGCAGCAAGCGGGAGACCCCTCCAGGGGAGGCCCAGTACTTC.

There are a few counts of this clonotype. The V gene is TRBV11-1, the J gene TRBJ2-1; 12 nucleotides align to TRBD2. The V gene's germline CDR1 is SGHAT and CDR2 FQDESV (reference sequence). This CDR3 contains 19 residues. V lost 7 bases to trimming and J lost 4 bases; unmatched junction nucleotides: 17. The CDR3 region is CASTPGPGLAGLIYNEQFF. DNA for the CDR3: TGTGCCAGCACCCCAGGGCCAGGACTAGCGGGGCTGATTTACAATGAGCAGTTCTTC.

There are many counts of this clonotype. The chain joins TRBV3-1 to TRBJ2-4, with 13 bases that match TRBD2. V shed 4 bases and J 1 base; nucleotides not matched to a gene: 1. The CDR3 length is 16 residues. From germline, CDR1 is LGHDT and CDR2 YNNKEL (reference sequence). The CDR3 nucleotides read TGTGCCAGCAGCCCGACTAGCGGGGGGGCCAAAAACATTCAGTACTTC. Protein: CASSPTSGGAKNIQYF.

This clonotype was seen ten or more times. The genes are TRBV5-1 and TRBJ1-4; D call uncertain. V gave up 0 bases and J gave up 8 bases, with 11 bases separating them. The germline V gene encodes CDR1 SGHRS and CDR2 YFSETQ. This CDR3 has 14 amino acids. The chain's CDR3 is CASSLGHESEKLFF. The CDR3, as DNA: TGCGCCAGCAGCTTGGGACACGAATCAGAAAAACTGTTTTTT.